This is a list of T cell receptor beta chains from one sample in a study of CD8+ T cells in alopecia areata. Clones were read by immunoSEQ multiplex PCR, and TCRdb kept only the in-frame ones, dropping some. The profile shows approximately 100,000 clones, about three fifths of them singletons. This specimen was CD8+ T cells sorted from blood, taken between weeks 55 and 65, from a patient treated with tofacitinib. The receptor set was obtained from a human donor with alopecia areata. The CDR3 runs from the conserved cysteine through the conserved F or W. A D gene is named only where the DNA matches it firmly. Size is stated for part of the rows, as once, few or many counts, or as a class when the clone is expanded.

TRBJ2-7 | . | . | TRBV7-9 | CASSTTGTPRPYEQYF | TGTGCCAGCAGCACCACCGGGACACCAAGGCCCTACGAGCAGTACTTC
TRBJ2-1 | . | . | TRBV11-2 | CASSLVRTVNNEQFF | TGTGCCAGCAGCTTAGTGCGGACGGTCAACAATGAGCAGTTCTTC
TRBJ1-2 | . | . | TRBV29-1 | CSVGVGTNYGYTF | TGCAGCGTTGGAGTCGGGACAAACTATGGCTACACCTTC
TRBJ1-4 | . | . | TRBV18 | CASSPSTDLNEKLFF | TGTGCCAGCTCACCAAGCACAGATCTTAATGAAAAACTGTTTTTT
TRBJ1-1 | TRBD1 | . | TRBV25-1 | CASSGPGQGGVEAFF | TGTGCCAGCAGTGGACCGGGACAGGGGGGAGTTGAAGCTTTCTTT
TRBJ1-2 | . | . | TRBV5-1 | CASKPSKGDRGFGPYGYTF | TGCGCCAGCAAGCCGAGCAAAGGGGATCGGGGTTTCGGGCCTTATGGCTACACCTTC
TRBJ2-2 | . | . | TRBV5-1 | CASSWTGLGGNTGELFF | TGCGCCAGCAGCTGGACGGGACTCGGGGGGAACACCGGGGAGCTGTTTTTT
TRBJ2-2 | TRBD2 | . | TRBV27 | CASSFLTSGGPNTGELFF | TGTGCCAGCAGTTTTCTTACTAGCGGGGGACCCAACACCGGGGAGCTGTTTTTT
TRBJ1-2 | TRBD1 | . | TRBV29-1 | CSGWGQNYGYTF | TGCAGCGGGTGGGGACAGAACTATGGCTACACCTTC
TRBJ2-5 | . | few | TRBV9 | CASSVAGGSMETQYF | TGTGCCAGCAGCGTAGCTGGGGGGAGTATGGAGACCCAGTACTTC
TRBJ2-1 | TRBD2 | . | TRBV19 | CATSILAANEQFF | TGTGCCACATCGATTCTAGCGGCTAATGAGCAGTTCTTC
TRBJ2-5 | . | . | TRBV5-4 | CASSTGLFRTHIQETQYF | TGTGCCAGCAGCACCGGACTATTCAGGACCCACATCCAAGAGACCCAGTACTTC
TRBJ1-6 | . | few | TRBV29-1 | CSVGGEANSPLHF | TGCAGCGTTGGGGGGGAAGCTAATTCACCCCTCCACTTT
TRBJ1-2 | TRBD1 | . | TRBV6-5 | CASSYGGTGNYGYTF | TGTGCCAGCAGTTACGGGGGGACAGGGAACTATGGCTACACCTTC
TRBJ2-5 | TRBD2 | . | TRBV29-1 | CSVDSGAQETQYF | TGCAGCGTTGACAGCGGGGCCCAAGAGACCCAGTACTTC
TRBJ2-3 | TRBD2 | few | TRBV9 | CASSLRLATSTDTQYF | TGTGCCAGCAGCCTCCGACTAGCCACTAGCACAGATACGCAGTATTTT
TRBJ1-2 | TRBD1 | once | TRBV27 | CASSLGQGVGYTF | TGTGCCAGCAGTTTAGGACAGGGTGTTGGCTACACCTTC
TRBJ1-2 | . | few | TRBV27 | CASSTSGSRHYGYTF | TGTGCCAGCAGTACCTCCGGGTCCCGACACTATGGCTACACCTTC
TRBJ2-3 | . | . | TRBV27 | CASSSNPGAADTQYF | TGTGCCAGCAGTTCAAATCCCGGGGCGGCAGATACGCAGTATTTT
TRBJ2-7 | . | . | TRBV20-1 | CSARESSEQYF | TGCAGTGCTAGAGAATCCTCCGAGCAGTACTTC
TRBJ2-7 | TRBD2 | few | TRBV2 | CASLGGSSYEQYF | TGTGCCAGCTTGGGCGGGAGCTCCTACGAGCAGTACTTC